Presented here are 13 T cell receptor beta chains from one specimen sequenced in a study of CD8 T cells in ankylosing spondylitis. TCRdb re-analysed the 5' RACE reads in MiXCR, keeping a single row per CDR3 protein. This table has 750,000 to 850,000 distinct CDR3 sequences, 12% appearing once. These receptors' antigens are unknown. Whole-study findings and limits: Blood from ankylosing spondylitis patients appeared to carry a characteristic roughly eight-variant TCR beta motif.

Sequencing was performed on blood, either unsorted or a sorted T cell fraction (not recorded which). All receptors come from a male donor with ankylosing spondylitis.

This clonotype has a handful of counts. V is TRBV29-1 and J is TRBJ1-4; no definite D call. The germline V gene encodes CDR1 SQVTM and CDR2 ANQGSEA. V was trimmed by 7 bases and J by 7 bases, leaving 16 bases between them. CDR3 length: 13 amino acids. For the CDR3, the DNA is TGCAGCGCCAAGTCAGCAATAGGTGAAAAACTGTTTTTT. Translation gives CSAKSAIGEKLFF.

This clonotype has a count of ten or more. The gene calls are TRBV7-2 and TRBJ2-7, with D possibly called TRBD1 or TRBD2 (5 bases each). The CDR3 loop spans 14 amino acids. Trimming stripped 3 bases from V and 4 bases from J, with 13 bases between. Germline CDR1 reads SGHTA; CDR2 reads FQGNSA. The CDR3 here is CASSLGRGGYEQYF. For the CDR3, the DNA is TGTGCCAGCAGCTTGGGACGGGGTGGGTACGAGCAGTACTTC.

There are a few counts of this clonotype. The chain couples TRBV28 to TRBJ1-5; D may be TRBD1 (5 bases). Germline CDR1 MDHEN, CDR2 SYDVKM. V dropped 7 bases and J dropped 2 bases, with 12 bases sitting between them. The CDR3 sequence is 14 residues long. CDR3 DNA: TGTGCCAGCACCTCTCCGGGGGGCAATCAGCCCCAGCATTTT. This gives the protein CASTSPGGNQPQHF.

The gene calls are TRBV20-1 and TRBJ1-5, with D possibly being TRBD1 (5 bases). The germline gives CDR1 DFQATT, CDR2 SNEGSKA (reference sequence). Trimming pared 8 bases from V and 3 bases from J, leaving 11 bases between. The CDR3 contains 12 residues. The CDR3 DNA sequence: TGCAGTACGGGACGGAACAATCAGCCCCAGCATTTT. It is translated as CSTGRNNQPQHF.

This clonotype showed up just a few times. V is TRBV5-1 and J is TRBJ2-7; D call uncertain. From germline, CDR1 is SGHRS and CDR2 YFSETQ. This CDR3 is 14 amino acids long. V lost 1 base, J lost 2 bases, and 10 bases lay in between. CDR3 in amino acids: CASSLLGGTYEQYF. CDR3 nucleotides: TGCGCCAGCAGCTTGTTGGGCGGTACCTACGAGCAGTACTTC.

This clonotype was found many times. The gene calls are TRBV7-2 and TRBJ1-6; a possible D gene is TRBD1 (5 bases). The CDR3 is 15 amino acids. V was cut by 3 bases and J by 7 bases, with 13 bases left in between. Germline-derived CDR1 and CDR2 are SGHTA and FQGNSA. CDR3 bases: TGTGCCAGCAGCTTGGACCAGGGTACCAATTCACCCCTCCACTTT. Amino acid sequence: CASSLDQGTNSPLHF.

This clonotype was seen a handful of times. V and J are TRBV6-1 and TRBJ2-2, with TRBD2 matching over 13 bases. The CDR3 length is 14 residues. V was clipped by 7 bases and J by 5 bases; unmatched bases: 1. CDR1 is MNHNS, CDR2 SASEGT, per germline. CDR3 residues: CASMGLAGTGELFF. CDR3 bases: TGTGCCAGCATGGGACTAGCGGGAACCGGGGAGCTGTTTTTT.

This sequence joins TRBV28 and TRBJ2-7, with D maybe TRBD2 (5 bases). Trimming removed 2 bases at V and 11 bases at J, with 13 bases between. The CDR3 runs 12 residues. Germline loops: CDR1 MDHEN, CDR2 SYDVKM. CDR3 sequence: CASSLLSGREYF. CDR3 DNA sequence: TGTGCCAGCAGTTTACTAAGTGGGCGGGAGTACTTC.

A note on this clonotype: This sequence may be a read error, since a much larger clone differs from it by one base. The J gene is TRBJ2-1, the V gene TRBV4-3; D call uncertain. Trimming took 0 bases from V and 7 from J, leaving 7 bases between them. The CDR3 is made up of 13 amino acids. CDR1 is LGHNA and CDR2 is YSLEER in the germline V gene. CDR3: CASSQDRINEQFF. The CDR3 DNA reads TGCGCCAGCAGCCAAGATAGAATAAATGAGCAGTTCTTC.

This clonotype has a handful of counts. The rearrangement links TRBV6-1 to TRBJ2-2; D not certain. Germline V CDR1 and CDR2: MNHNS, SASEGT. The V end was cut by 6 bases, the J end by 0 bases, with 8 bases between. There are 14 residues in the CDR3. The CDR3 protein is CASRVASNTGELFF. In DNA, the CDR3 is TGTGCCAGCAGGGTCGCTTCGAACACCGGGGAGCTGTTTTTT.

This chain connects TRBV9 to TRBJ2-3, with D possibly being TRBD1 (5 bases). The CDR3 length is 16 residues. Per germline, CDR1 SGDLS and CDR2 YYNGEE. V was trimmed by 0 bases and J by 3 bases, leaving 14 bases between them. The CDR3 DNA sequence: TGTGCCAGCAGCGTAGAGGTGGGGCTCATAACAGATACGCAGTATTTT. It codes for CASSVEVGLITDTQYF.

This clonotype was picked up many times. This rearrangement joins TRBV20-1 to TRBJ2-5, with D hard to call. The CDR3 loop spans 11 amino acids. V dropped 6 bases and J dropped 5 bases, with 10 bases sitting between them. CDR1 and CDR2 from the germline V gene are DFQATT and SNEGSKA (reference sequence). CDR3 in amino acids: CSAHSLETQYF. CDR3 nucleotide sequence: TGCAGTGCCCATTCATTGGAGACCCAGTACTTC.

This clonotype was observed a handful of times. The V gene is TRBV20-1, the J gene TRBJ1-5; 8 bases are a match to TRBD1. The germline V gene has CDR1 DFQATT and CDR2 SNEGSKA (reference sequence). After removal of 6 bases from V and 5 bases from J, the junction contained 3 bases not matched to a gene. CDR3 length: 12 residues. The DNA for the CDR3 is TGCAGTGCCGACAGGGGCGATCAGCCCCAGCATTTT. It specifies CSADRGDQPQHF.